This entry describes one TCR beta chain. Its specificity is not known. Isolated PBMCs totaled at least 7 million in each sample. V was pared by 1 base and J by 4 bases, with 17 bases between. This CDR3 has 18 residues. Germline assignment: CDR1 LGHNA and CDR2 YSLEER. This sample was included in a study of blood T cells in healthy people across ages. Whole-study context: Researchers report that template switching captured about one barcoded beta molecule per two T cells. Study-level findings and limits: For the donors, CMV status was unknown and possibly confounded expanded clonotype changes. The recorded TCR beta diversity per million T cells decreased in a roughly linear manner with age.

The second PCR ran roughly 7 to 11 cycles with a sample-barcoded 5' primer and J-beta primers. One entry per CDR3 protein results from TCRdb running MiXCR on the 5' RACE reads. Here the sample spans around 1,000,000 distinct CDR3 sequences, around two fifths being singletons. The sequence was collected from a man in his late teens or twenties in good health. The chain uses TRBV4-3 and TRBJ1-6, with TRBD1 as a possible D gene (6 bases). The sequencing input was blood. CDR3 region: CASSQVRAGVTYNSPLHF. The DNA of the CDR3 is TGCGCCAGCAGCCAAGTGCGAGCAGGGGTAACATATAATTCACCCCTCCACTTT.